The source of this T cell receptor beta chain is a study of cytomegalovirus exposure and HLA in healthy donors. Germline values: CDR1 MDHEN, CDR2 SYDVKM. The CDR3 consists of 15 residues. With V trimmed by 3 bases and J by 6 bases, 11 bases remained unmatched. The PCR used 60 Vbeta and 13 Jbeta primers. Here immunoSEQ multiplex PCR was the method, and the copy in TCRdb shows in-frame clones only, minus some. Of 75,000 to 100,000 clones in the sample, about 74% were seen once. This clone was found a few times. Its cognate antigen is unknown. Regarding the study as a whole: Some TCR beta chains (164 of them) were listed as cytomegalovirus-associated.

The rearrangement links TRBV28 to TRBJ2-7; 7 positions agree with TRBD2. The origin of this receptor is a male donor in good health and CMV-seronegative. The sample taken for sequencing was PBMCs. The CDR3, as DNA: TGTGCCAGCAGTTTGACGAGGGAGGGAGGATTCGAGCAGTACTTC. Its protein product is CASSLTREGGFEQYF.